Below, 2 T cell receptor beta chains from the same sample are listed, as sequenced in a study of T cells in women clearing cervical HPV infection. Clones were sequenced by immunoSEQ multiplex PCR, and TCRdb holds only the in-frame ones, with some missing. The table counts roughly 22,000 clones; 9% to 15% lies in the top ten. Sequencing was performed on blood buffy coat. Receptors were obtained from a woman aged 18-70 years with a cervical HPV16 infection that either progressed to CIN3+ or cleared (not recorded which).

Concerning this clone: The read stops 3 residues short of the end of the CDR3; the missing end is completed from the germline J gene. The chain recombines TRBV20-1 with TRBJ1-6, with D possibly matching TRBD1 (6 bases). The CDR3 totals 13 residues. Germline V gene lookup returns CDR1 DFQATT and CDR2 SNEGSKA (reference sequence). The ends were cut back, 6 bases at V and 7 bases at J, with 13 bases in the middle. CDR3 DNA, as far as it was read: TGCAGTGCCCCCCCCCAGGGGAATTCACCC. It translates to CSAPPQGNSP. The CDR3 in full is CSAPPQGNSPLHF.

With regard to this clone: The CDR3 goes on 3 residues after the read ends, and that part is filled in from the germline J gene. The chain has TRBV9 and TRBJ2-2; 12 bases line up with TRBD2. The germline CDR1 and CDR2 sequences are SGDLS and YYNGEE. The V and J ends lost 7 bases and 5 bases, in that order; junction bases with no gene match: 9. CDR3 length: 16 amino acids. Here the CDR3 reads CASASRGTSGTGELFF. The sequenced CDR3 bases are TGTGCCAGCGCCAGTCGGGGGACTAGCGGGACCGGGGAG. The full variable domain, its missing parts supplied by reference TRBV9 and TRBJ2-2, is DSGVTQTPKHLITATGQRVTLRCSPRSGDLSVYWYQQSLDQGLQFLIQYYNGEERAKGNILERFSAQQFPDLHSELNLSSLELGDSALYFCASASRGTSGTGELFFGEGSRLTVL.